This passage covers 23 T cell receptor beta chains from one sample sequenced in a study of T cells in Graves' hyperthyroidism and ophthalmopathy. Amplified regions were TCR beta CDR3 sequences from RNA transcripts. Carried out on the TCR CDR3, a first-round RT-PCR used the HTBI primer set. TCRdb processed the multiplex PCR reads anew with MiXCR; each CDR3 protein has one entry. The sample carries roughly 500,000 distinct CDR3 sequences, around 13% recorded once. What was sequenced was blood. The receptors originated from a woman under 40 with Graves' hyperthyroidism that later progressed to Graves' ophthalmopathy.

This clonotype was counted ten times or more. The chain recombines TRBV20-1 with TRBJ1-4, with D unresolved. Germline V CDR1 and CDR2: DFQATT, SNEGSKA (reference sequence). Trimming removed 3 bases at V and 8 bases at J, with 16 bases between. CDR3 size: 14 residues. In DNA, the CDR3 is TGCAGTGCTAGTCATCACGAATTGTACGAAAAACTGTTTTTT. Residues: CSASHHELYEKLFF.

The sample holds many counts of this clonotype. The chain combines TRBV10-3 with TRBJ1-4, with TRBD1 matching 10 bases. CDR3 size: 14 residues. Germline-derived CDR1 and CDR2 are ENHRY and SYGVKD. Unmatched junction bases numbered 2, after V lost 5 bases and J lost 5 bases. The CDR3: CAISPGQGNEKLFF. The CDR3 DNA follows: TGTGCCATCAGTCCGGGACAGGGGAATGAAAAACTGTTTTTT.

This clonotype has a single count. V gene TRBV7-2 combines with J gene TRBJ1-6; D unclear. Germline loops: CDR1 SGHTA, CDR2 FQGNSA. The germline V and J ends were trimmed by 2 bases and 10 bases, with 12 bases remaining between them. There are 14 residues in the CDR3. CDR3 sequence: CASSLRVVGSPLHF. The CDR3 DNA is TGTGCCAGCAGCTTACGGGTGGTAGGATCACCCCTCCACTTT.

The rearrangement links TRBV12-5 to TRBJ2-4; a possible D gene is TRBD2 (5 bases). The germline V gene has CDR1 LGHNT and CDR2 FRNRAP. The CDR3 is 18 residues long. The ends were cut back, 1 base at V and 2 bases at J, with 18 bases in the middle. The CDR3 reads CASGLATKEVITKNIQYF. CDR3 nucleotides: TGTGCTAGTGGTTTGGCGACTAAGGAGGTGATAACCAAAAACATTCAGTACTTC. The full variable domain, in which reference TRBV12-5 and TRBJ2-4 provide the parts outside the CDR3, is DARVTQTPRHKVTEMGQEVTMRCQPILGHNTVFWYRQTMMQGLELLAYFRNRAPLDDSGMPKDRFSAEMPDATLATLKIQPSEPRDSAVYFCASGLATKEVITKNIQYFGAGTRLSVL.

This clonotype was detected ten times or more. The chain couples TRBV24-1 to TRBJ1-5, with 9 bases identical to TRBD1. The V gene's germline CDR1 is KGHDR and CDR2 SFDVKD. The length of the CDR3 is 16 residues. The junction had 5 bases not matched to a gene; V was cut back by 4 bases and J by 2 bases. For the CDR3, the DNA is TGTGCCACCAGTGACGGGACAGGGCCGGGCAATCAGCCCCAGCATTTT. It is translated as CATSDGTGPGNQPQHF.

The table lists this clonotype with many counts. The chain carries TRBV24-1 and TRBJ2-3, with 9 positions matching TRBD2. This CDR3 comprises 16 residues. Germline V gene sequence: CDR1 KGHDR, CDR2 SFDVKD. V dropped 3 bases and J dropped 3; count of bases not matched to a gene: 6. Here the CDR3 reads CATSDPSGLATDTQYF. The CDR3 DNA sequence: TGTGCCACCAGTGATCCCTCGGGACTAGCAACAGATACGCAGTATTTT.

This clonotype was found many times. The chain couples TRBV6-1 to TRBJ1-5; D might be TRBD1 (5 bases). Germline V gene lookup returns CDR1 MNHNS and CDR2 SASEGT. This CDR3 region has 14 residues. CDR3 DNA sequence: TGTGTGTCGAGGGGTGCCTATAGCAATCAGCCCCAGCATTTT. It encodes CVSRGAYSNQPQHF.

In its sample, this clonotype was seen a few times. The CDR3 region is CATSEWDREQFF. The CDR3 DNA reads as TGTGCCACCAGTGAATGGGACAGAGAGCAGTTCTTC. The chain uses TRBV24-1 and TRBJ2-1, with TRBD1 identical over 7 bases. V shed 4 bases and J 10 bases; nucleotides not matched to a gene: 3. The CDR3 contains 12 residues. The V gene's germline CDR1 is KGHDR and CDR2 SFDVKD.

The table lists this clonotype with many counts. The chain links TRBV12-3 or TRBV12-4 to TRBJ2-1; D may be TRBD2 (6 bases). The CDR3 has 15 amino acids. Trimming removed 6 bases from V and 3 bases from J, with 15 bases in between. In DNA, the CDR3 is TGTGCCAGCAGACCTCGGGACTCACTCTACAATGAGCAGTTCTTC. Protein: CASRPRDSLYNEQFF.

This clonotype was found many times. The J gene is TRBJ2-5, the V gene TRBV24-1, with 10 positions matching TRBD2. CDR1 is KGHDR, CDR2 SFDVKD, per germline. V was pared by 9 bases and J by 1 base, with 19 bases of the junction left unmatched. This CDR3 spans 19 amino acids. The CDR3 coding sequence is TGTGCCACCGCGGGCCAAAAGGATCTAGCGGGAGATAGCCAAGAGACCCAGTACTTC. Translating gives CATAGQKDLAGDSQETQYF.

The chain employs TRBV9 and TRBJ1-1, with D possibly matching TRBD1 (5 bases). The CDR3 runs 17 residues. V dropped 0 bases and J dropped 1 base, with 16 bases sitting between them. Germline CDR1 reads SGDLS; CDR2 reads YYNGEE. The CDR3 protein is CASSVVRGSLQNTEAFF. The DNA for the CDR3 is TGTGCCAGCAGCGTAGTTCGGGGGAGCCTCCAGAACACTGAAGCTTTCTTT.

In its sample, this clonotype was seen many times. V is TRBV10-3 and J is TRBJ1-2; D not resolved. V gave up 2 bases and J gave up 8 bases, with 9 bases separating them. CDR1 is ENHRY, CDR2 SYGVKD, per germline. The CDR3 contains 12 residues. The CDR3 reads CAISELTAGYTF. CDR3 in DNA: TGTGCCATCAGTGAGCTCACGGCGGGCTACACCTTC.

The sample holds many counts of this clonotype. The chain recombines TRBV19 with TRBJ2-5, with 8 bases lining up with TRBD1. This CDR3 has 12 residues. The V and J ends lost 5 bases and 5 bases, in that order; junction bases with no gene match: 1. The germline V gene has CDR1 LNHDA and CDR2 SQIVND (reference sequence). CDR3 region: CASSRTGETQYF. CDR3 sequence (DNA): TGTGCCAGTAGTCGGACAGGGGAGACCCAGTACTTC.

This clonotype was found many times. V usage is TRBV3-1 and J usage is TRBJ2-3; 7 positions match TRBD2. CDR1 and CDR2 from the germline V gene are LGHDT and YNNKEL (reference sequence). V lost 4 bases and J lost 6; bases outside the gene matches: 7. This CDR3 comprises 14 residues. DNA for the CDR3: TGTGCCAGCAGCCCCTACGGGAGGACGGATACGCAGTATTTT. Translation: CASSPYGRTDTQYF.

In its sample, this clonotype was seen a few times. This rearrangement joins TRBV12-5 to TRBJ2-3; 12 bases align to TRBD2. The trim removed 5 bases at V and 0 bases at J, leaving 9 bases unmatched. Germline assignment: CDR1 LGHNT and CDR2 FRNRAP. CDR3 size: 18 residues. The DNA of the CDR3 is TGTGCTAGTGGTACTGGGACTAGCGGGTACGCTAGCACAGATACGCAGTATTTT. Its translation: CASGTGTSGYASTDTQYF. Full variable domain (outside the CDR3, taken from reference TRBV12-5 and TRBJ2-3): DARVTQTPRHKVTEMGQEVTMRCQPILGHNTVFWYRQTMMQGLELLAYFRNRAPLDDSGMPKDRFSAEMPDATLATLKIQPSEPRDSAVYFCASGTGTSGYASTDTQYFGPGTRLTVL.

This clonotype was counted ten times or more. The chain links TRBV6-2 or TRBV6-3 to TRBJ1-6, with TRBD1 matching 7 bases. After removal of 7 bases from V and 10 bases from J, the junction contained 13 bases not matched to a gene. Germline-derived CDR1 and CDR2 are MNHEY and SVGEGT. The CDR3 extends over 15 amino acids. CDR3 nucleotides: TGTGCCAGCACCCCCCTACGACAGGGAGAATCACCCCTCCACTTT. This encodes CASTPLRQGESPLHF.

This clonotype was seen only a few times. A clone one base away is much larger, so this may be a read error. This sequence joins TRBV7-2 and TRBJ2-7, with a weak D call TRBD1 (5 bases). This CDR3 is built from 14 residues. The germline V gene encodes CDR1 SGHTA and CDR2 FQGNSA. Deletions cut 1 base from V and 3 bases from J, with 10 bases between. The CDR3 spells CASSLETVVYEQYF. As DNA, the CDR3 is TGTGCCAGCAGCTTAGAGACAGTAGTCTACGAGCAGTACTTC.

Note on this clonotype: A much more abundant neighbour one base away suggests this may be a read error. The chain uses TRBV6-1 and TRBJ2-7; tentatively, D is TRBD1 (5 bases). Germline lookup yields CDR1 MNHNS and CDR2 SASEGT. CDR3 length equals 11 residues. The CDR3 sequence is CVRVGIYEQYF. The CDR3 DNA follows: TGTGTCAGGGTAGGAATCTACGAGCAGTACTTC.

This clonotype appeared many times. The chain joins TRBV7-2 to TRBJ1-1; 7 bases match TRBD1. CDR1 is SGHTA, CDR2 FQGNSA, per germline. V shed 6 bases, J shed 0 bases, and the junction held 4 bases outside the gene matches. The CDR3 has 14 residues. The CDR3 DNA reads as TGTGCCAGCAGTTTGGGACAGTTGAACACTGAAGCTTTCTTT. It encodes CASSLGQLNTEAFF. Using reference TRBV7-2 and TRBJ1-1 for the parts outside the CDR3, the full variable domain is GAGVSQSPSNKVTEKGKDVELRCDPISGHTALYWYRQSLGQGLEFLIYFQGNSAPDKSGLPSDRFSAERTGGSVSTLTIQRTQQEDSAVYLCASSLGQLNTEAFFGQGTRLTVV.

This clonotype was seen many times. The chain carries TRBV10-2 and TRBJ1-5; no clear D gene. CDR3 length equals 13 residues. With 6 bases removed from V and 6 bases from J, the gap between germline ends came to 12 bases. Germline V CDR1 and CDR2: WSHSY, SAAADI. The CDR3 here is CASRGGDGQPQHF. Here the CDR3 DNA reads TGCGCCAGCAGAGGCGGCGACGGTCAGCCCCAGCATTTT.

The chain carries TRBV27 and TRBJ1-3; a possible D gene is TRBD1 (6 bases). The V end lost 10 bases, the J end lost 0 bases, and 16 bases lay between the germline ends. Germline lookup yields CDR1 MNHEY and CDR2 SMNVEV (reference sequence). The CDR3 length is 15 residues. This CDR3 is CATRAGHSSGNTIYF. In DNA form, the CDR3 reads TGTGCCACCCGAGCGGGACACAGCTCTGGAAACACCATATATTTT.

V and J are TRBV7-9 and TRBJ1-1; 7 nucleotides match TRBD1. The CDR3 has 14 residues. CDR1 is SEHNR, CDR2 FQNEAQ, per germline (reference sequence). Trimming removed 1 base from V and 4 bases from J; junction bases left unmatched: 3. The CDR3 DNA sequence: TGTGCCAGCAGCTTAGGTCGACAGGGCACTGAAGCTTTCTTT. Translating gives CASSLGRQGTEAFF. Filled out from reference TRBV7-9 and TRBJ1-1, the complete variable domain reads DTGVSQNPRHKITKRGQNVTFRCDPISEHNRLYWYRQTLGQGPEFLTYFQNEAQLEKSRLLSDRFSAERPKGSFSTLEIQRTEQGDSAMYLCASSLGRQGTEAFFGQGTRLTVV.

This clonotype has only a few counts. The chain carries TRBV4-3 and TRBJ1-1; D may be TRBD1 (6 bases). Trimming stripped 3 bases from V and 0 bases from J, with 14 bases between. The CDR3 consists of 16 residues. The germline V gene has CDR1 LGHNA and CDR2 YSLEER. CDR3 nucleotides: TGCGCCAGCAGCCATCGGGGGGGGGGCATGAACACTGAAGCTTTCTTT. This sequence encodes CASSHRGGGMNTEAFF.